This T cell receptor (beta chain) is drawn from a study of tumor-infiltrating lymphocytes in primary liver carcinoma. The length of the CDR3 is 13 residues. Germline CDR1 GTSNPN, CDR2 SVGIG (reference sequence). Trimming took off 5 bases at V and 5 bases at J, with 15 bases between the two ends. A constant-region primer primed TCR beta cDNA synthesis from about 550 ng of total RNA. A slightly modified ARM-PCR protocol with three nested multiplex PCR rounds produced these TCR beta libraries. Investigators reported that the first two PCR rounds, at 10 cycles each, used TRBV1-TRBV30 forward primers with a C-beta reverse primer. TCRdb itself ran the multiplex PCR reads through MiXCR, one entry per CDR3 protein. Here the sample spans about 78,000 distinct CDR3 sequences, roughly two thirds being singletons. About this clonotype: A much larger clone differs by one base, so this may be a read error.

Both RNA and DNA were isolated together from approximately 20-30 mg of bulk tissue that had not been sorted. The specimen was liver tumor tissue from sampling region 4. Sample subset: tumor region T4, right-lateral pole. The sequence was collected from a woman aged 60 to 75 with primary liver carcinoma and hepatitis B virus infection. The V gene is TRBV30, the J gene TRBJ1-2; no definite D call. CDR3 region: CAWGMAGLYGYTF. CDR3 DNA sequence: TGTGCCTGGGGTATGGCGGGCCTATATGGCTACACCTTC.